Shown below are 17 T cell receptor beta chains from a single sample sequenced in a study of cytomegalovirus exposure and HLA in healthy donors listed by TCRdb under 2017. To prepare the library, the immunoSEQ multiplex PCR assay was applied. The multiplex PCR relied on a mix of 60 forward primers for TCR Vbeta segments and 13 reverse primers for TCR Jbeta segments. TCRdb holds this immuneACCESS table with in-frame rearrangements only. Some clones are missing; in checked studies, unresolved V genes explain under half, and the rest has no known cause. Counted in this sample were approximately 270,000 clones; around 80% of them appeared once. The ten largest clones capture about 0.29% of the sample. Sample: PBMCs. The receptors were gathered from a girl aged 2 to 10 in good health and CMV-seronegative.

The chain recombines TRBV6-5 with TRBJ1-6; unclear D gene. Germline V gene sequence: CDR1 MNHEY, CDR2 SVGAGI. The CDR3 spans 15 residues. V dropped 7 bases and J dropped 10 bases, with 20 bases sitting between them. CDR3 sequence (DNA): TGTGCCAGCACTCCGAGCGACTACACGGGATCACCCCTCCACTTT. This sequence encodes CASTPSDYTGSPLHF.

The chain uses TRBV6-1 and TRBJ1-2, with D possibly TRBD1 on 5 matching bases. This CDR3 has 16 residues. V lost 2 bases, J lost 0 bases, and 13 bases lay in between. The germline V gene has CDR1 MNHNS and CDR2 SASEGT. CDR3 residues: CASSEIRGLSNYGYTF. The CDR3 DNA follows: TGTGCCAGCAGTGAAATCCGGGGACTTTCTAACTATGGCTACACCTTC.

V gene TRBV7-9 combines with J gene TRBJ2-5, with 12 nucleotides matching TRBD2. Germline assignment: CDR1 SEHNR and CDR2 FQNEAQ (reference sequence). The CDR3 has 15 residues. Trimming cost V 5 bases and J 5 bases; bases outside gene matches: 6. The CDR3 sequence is CASSVTSGSLETQYF. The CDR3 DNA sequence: TGTGCCAGCAGCGTGACTAGCGGGAGTTTGGAGACCCAGTACTTC.

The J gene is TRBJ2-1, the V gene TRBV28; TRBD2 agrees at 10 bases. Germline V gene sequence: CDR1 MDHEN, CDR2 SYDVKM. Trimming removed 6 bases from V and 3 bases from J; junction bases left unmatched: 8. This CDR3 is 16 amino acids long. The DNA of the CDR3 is TGTGCCAGCAGCCGCCCCCTAGCGGGAGACTACAATGAGCAGTTCTTC. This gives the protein CASSRPLAGDYNEQFF.

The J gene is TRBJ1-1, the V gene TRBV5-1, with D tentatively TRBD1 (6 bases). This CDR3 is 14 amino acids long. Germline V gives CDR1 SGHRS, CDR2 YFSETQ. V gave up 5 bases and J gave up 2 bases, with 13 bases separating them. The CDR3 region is CASSTDSLNTEAFF. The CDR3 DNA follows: TGCGCCAGCAGTACGGACAGTTTAAACACTGAAGCTTTCTTT.

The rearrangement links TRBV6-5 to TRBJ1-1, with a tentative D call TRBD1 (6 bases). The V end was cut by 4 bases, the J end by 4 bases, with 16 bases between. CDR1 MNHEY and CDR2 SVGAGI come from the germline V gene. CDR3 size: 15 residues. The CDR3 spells CASSCSRVGATEAFF. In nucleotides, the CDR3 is TGTGCCAGCAGTTGCTCAAGGGTGGGGGCCACTGAAGCTTTCTTT.

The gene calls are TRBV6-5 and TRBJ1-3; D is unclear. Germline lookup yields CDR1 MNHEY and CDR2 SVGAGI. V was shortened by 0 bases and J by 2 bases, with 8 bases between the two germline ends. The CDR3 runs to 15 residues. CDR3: CASSYSAGTGNTIYF. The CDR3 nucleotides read TGTGCCAGCAGTTACTCCGCAGGAACTGGAAACACCATATATTTT.

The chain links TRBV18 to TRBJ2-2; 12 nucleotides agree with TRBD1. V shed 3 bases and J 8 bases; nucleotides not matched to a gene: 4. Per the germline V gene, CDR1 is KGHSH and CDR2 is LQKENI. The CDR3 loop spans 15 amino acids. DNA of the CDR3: TGTGCCAGCTCACCGGGACAGGGGGCGTCTGGGGAGCTGTTTTTT. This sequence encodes CASSPGQGASGELFF.

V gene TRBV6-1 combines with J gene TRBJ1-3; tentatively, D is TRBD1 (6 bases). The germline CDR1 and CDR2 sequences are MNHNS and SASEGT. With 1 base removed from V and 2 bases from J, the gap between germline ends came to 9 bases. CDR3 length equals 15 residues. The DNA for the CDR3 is TGTGCCAGCAGTGAAGAACAGGGTACTGGAAACACCATATATTTT. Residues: CASSEEQGTGNTIYF.

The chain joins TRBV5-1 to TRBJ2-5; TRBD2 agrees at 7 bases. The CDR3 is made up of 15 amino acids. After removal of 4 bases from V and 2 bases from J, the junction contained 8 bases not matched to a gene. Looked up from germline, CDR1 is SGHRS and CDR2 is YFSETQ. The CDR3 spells CASSQQAGPQETQYF. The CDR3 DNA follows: TGCGCCAGCAGCCAACAAGCGGGGCCACAAGAGACCCAGTACTTC.

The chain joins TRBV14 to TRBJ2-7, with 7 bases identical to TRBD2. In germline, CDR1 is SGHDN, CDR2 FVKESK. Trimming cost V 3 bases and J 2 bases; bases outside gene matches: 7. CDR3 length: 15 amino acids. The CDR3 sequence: CASSHLGEGTYEQYF. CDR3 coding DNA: TGTGCCAGCAGCCATCTAGGGGAGGGCACCTACGAGCAGTACTTC.

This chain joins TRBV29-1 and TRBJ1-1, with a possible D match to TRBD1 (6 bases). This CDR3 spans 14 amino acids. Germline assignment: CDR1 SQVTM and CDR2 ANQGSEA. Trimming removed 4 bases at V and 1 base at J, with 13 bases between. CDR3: CSVVGGAANTEAFF. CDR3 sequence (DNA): TGCAGCGTTGTAGGGGGGGCTGCGAACACTGAAGCTTTCTTT.

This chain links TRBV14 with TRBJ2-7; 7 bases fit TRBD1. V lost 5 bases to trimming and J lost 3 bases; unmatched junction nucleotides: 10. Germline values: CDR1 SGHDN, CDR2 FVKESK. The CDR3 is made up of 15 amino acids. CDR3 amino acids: CASSVRQGRVYEQYF. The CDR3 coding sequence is TGTGCCAGCAGCGTTAGACAGGGCAGGGTCTACGAGCAGTACTTC.

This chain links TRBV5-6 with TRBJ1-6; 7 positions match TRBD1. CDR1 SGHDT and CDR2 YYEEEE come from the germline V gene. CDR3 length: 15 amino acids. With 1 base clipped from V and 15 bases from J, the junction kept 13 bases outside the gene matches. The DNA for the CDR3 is TGTGCCAGCAGCTTGAACCCCACGACAGGGCGAATCCTCCACTTT. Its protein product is CASSLNPTTGRILHF.

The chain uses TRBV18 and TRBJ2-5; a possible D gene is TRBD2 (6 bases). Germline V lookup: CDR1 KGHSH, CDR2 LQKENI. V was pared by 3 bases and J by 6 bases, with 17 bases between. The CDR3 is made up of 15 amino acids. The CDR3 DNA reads TGTGCCAGCTCACCTACCTCTGTTGGGGGGAAGACCCAGTACTTC. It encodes CASSPTSVGGKTQYF.

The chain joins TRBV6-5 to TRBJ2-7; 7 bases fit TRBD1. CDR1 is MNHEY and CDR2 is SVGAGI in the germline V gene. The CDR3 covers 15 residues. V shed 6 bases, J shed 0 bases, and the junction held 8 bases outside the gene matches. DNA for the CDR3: TGTGCCAGCAGAAAGGGACAGCGCTTCTCCTACGAGCAGTACTTC. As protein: CASRKGQRFSYEQYF.

CDR3 nucleotides: TGTGCCAGCAGTGTTGACAGGGGCACCGGGGAGCTGTTTTTT. Translated: CASSVDRGTGELFF. The genes are TRBV2 and TRBJ2-2; 8 bases map to TRBD1. From germline, CDR1 is SNHLY and CDR2 FYNNEI. V dropped 4 bases and J dropped 4; count of bases not matched to a gene: 2. The CDR3 loop spans 14 amino acids.